The entry below describes one T cell receptor (beta chain). Its antigen is not known. The sample belongs to a study of T cell responses to AZD1222 COVID-19 vaccine. Study-wide results and limits: A reported finding is that nearly half of spike-specific TCRs target unmutated variant regions. Compared with day 0, the breadth and depth of the Spike-specific TCR repertoire rose significantly after two doses of AZD1222. White British people made up most donors, females outnumbered males, and clonal diversity was possibly underestimated.

Per germline, CDR1 KGHDR and CDR2 SFDVKD. The CDR3 consists of 15 residues. The V gene lost 6 bases and the J gene lost 2 bases, with 14 bases spanning the gap. Generated by immunoSEQ multiplex PCR, the TCRdb table keeps only in-frame clones and is missing some. This table holds some 100,000 clones, 87% found once. V and J are TRBV24-1 and TRBJ2-3; unclear D gene. The specimen was peripheral blood, collected 28 days after the second AZD1222 dose. The source is an adult who received the AZD1222 COVID-19 vaccine. CDR3 sequence (DNA): TGTGCCACCAGTAATAGGTGGGGTCTCACAGATACGCAGTATTTT. This translates into CATSNRWGLTDTQYF.